In this sample, the clone carrying this T cell receptor (beta chain) turned up many times. Its cognate antigen is unknown. Germline CDR1 SGHNT, CDR2 YYREEE (reference sequence). The CDR3 spans 15 residues. V lost 4 bases to trimming and J lost 5 bases; unmatched junction nucleotides: 12. Profiling relied on immunoSEQ multiplex PCR, and the TCRdb table lists in-frame clones only, not all of them. The sample lists hundreds of thousands of clones; more than 80% were seen once. Indicated treatment: roughly 20 received Ad26.COV2.S at low or high dose, single or two shots; five or six received placebo; per-sample allocation not given. The samples date from day 63 after the first vaccine or placebo injection. This specimen belongs to a study of Ad26.COV2.S vaccination and SARS-CoV-2 variants. The wider study: It was the COV1001 Ad26.COV2.S trial arm that included the donor. Once, or twice with 56 days between doses, Ad26.COV2.S was given intramuscularly. Study-level findings and limits: Possibly, TCR breadth and depth analyses underestimated total T cell responses. Whether participants received vaccine or placebo, their non-spike TCR breadth was similar.

The chain is built from TRBV5-4 and TRBJ2-7; 7 bases agree with TRBD2. This material consisted of peripheral blood, taken in a trial of Ad26.COV2.S vaccine versus placebo. This receptor was identified in a person between 18 and 59 years old who received the Ad26.COV2.S COVID-19 vaccine or a placebo. The CDR3 DNA is TGTGCCAGCAGCCTCGAGCCGACTAGCACCCACGAGCAGTACTTC. Encoded protein: CASSLEPTSTHEQYF.